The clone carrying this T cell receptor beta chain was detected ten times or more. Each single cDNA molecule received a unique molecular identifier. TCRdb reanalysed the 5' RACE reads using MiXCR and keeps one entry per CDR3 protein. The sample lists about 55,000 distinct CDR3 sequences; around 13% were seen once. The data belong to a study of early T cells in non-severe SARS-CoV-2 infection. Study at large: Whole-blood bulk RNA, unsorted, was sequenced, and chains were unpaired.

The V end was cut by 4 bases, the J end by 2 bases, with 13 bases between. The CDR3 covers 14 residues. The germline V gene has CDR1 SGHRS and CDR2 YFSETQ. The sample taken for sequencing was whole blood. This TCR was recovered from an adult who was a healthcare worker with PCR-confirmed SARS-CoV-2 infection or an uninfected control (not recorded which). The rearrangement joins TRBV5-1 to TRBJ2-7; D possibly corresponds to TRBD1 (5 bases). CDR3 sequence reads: CASSMTVQPYEQYF. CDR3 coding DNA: TGCGCCAGCAGCATGACAGTACAACCCTACGAGCAGTACTTC.